The present T cell receptor beta chain was sequenced within a study of somatic mutations in cytotoxic T cells in rheumatoid arthritis. The table came from immunoSEQ multiplex PCR; TCRdb's copy has only in-frame clones and leaves some out. The sample lists 7,500 to 10,000 clones, roughly 85% seen once, with just over 35% in the top ten. V lost 8 bases and J 4 bases, leaving 21 bases between the germline ends. CDR1 is MNHNY, CDR2 SVGAGI, per germline (reference sequence). The CDR3 covers 15 residues. Sequencing used CD8+ T cells sorted from blood. The receptor was isolated from an adult with rheumatoid arthritis. The chain uses TRBV6-6 and TRBJ2-7; TRBD2 is a possible D gene (6 bases). The chain's CDR3 is CASDETGTGTYEQYF. The CDR3 DNA follows: TGTGCCAGCGACGAGACCGGGACGGGGACTTACGAGCAGTACTTC.